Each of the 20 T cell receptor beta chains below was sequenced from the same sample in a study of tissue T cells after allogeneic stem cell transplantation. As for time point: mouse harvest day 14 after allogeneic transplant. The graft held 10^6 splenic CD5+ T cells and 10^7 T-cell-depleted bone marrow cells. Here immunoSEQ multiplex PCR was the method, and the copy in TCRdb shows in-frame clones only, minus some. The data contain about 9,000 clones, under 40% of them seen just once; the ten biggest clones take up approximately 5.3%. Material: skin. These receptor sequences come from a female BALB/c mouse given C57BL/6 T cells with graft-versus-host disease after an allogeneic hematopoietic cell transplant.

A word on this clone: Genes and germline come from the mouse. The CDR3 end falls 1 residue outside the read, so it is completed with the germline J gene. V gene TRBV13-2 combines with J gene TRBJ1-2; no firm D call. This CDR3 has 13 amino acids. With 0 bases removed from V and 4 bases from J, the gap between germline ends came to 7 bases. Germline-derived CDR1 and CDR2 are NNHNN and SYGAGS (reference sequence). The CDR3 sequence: CASGDAGSSDYTF. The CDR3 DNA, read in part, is TGTGCCAGCGGTGATGCGGGGAGCTCCGACTACACC.

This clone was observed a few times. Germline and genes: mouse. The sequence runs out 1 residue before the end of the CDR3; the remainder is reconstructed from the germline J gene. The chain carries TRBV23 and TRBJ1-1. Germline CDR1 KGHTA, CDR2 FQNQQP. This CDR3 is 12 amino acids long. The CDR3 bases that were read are TGCTCCAGCAGTCAATCGGGGGGGGAAGTCTTC. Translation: CSSSQSGGEVF. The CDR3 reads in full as CSSSQSGGEVFF. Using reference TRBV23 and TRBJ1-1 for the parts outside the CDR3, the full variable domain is DAAVTQKPRYLIKMKGQEAEMKCIPEKGHTAVFWYQQKQSKELKFLIYFQNQQPLDQIDMVKERFSAVCPSSSLCSLGIRTCEAEDSALYLCSSSQSGGEVFFGKGTRLTVV.

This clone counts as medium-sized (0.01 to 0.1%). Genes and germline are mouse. The covered CDR3 bases are TGTGCCAGCAGTCGACTGGGGCGCTCCTATGAACAGTAC. Its translation: CASSRLGRSYEQY. The entire CDR3 protein is CASSRLGRSYEQYF. This rearrangement joins TRBV26 to TRBJ2-7, with TRBD2 matching over 8 bases. The read terminates 1 residue before the CDR3 end, so the remaining end is supplied by the germline J gene. Germline V gives CDR1 KGHPV, CDR2 FQNQEV (reference sequence). Trimming cost V 4 bases and J 0 bases; bases outside gene matches: 2. This CDR3 region has 14 residues.

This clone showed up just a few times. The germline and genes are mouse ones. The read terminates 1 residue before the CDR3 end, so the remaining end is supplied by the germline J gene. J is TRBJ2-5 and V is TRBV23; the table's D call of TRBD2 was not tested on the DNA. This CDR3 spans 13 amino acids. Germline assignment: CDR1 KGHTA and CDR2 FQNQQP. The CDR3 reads CSSSRTGQDTQYF. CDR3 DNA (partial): TGCTCCAGCAGTCGGACTGGGCAAGACACCCAGTAC.

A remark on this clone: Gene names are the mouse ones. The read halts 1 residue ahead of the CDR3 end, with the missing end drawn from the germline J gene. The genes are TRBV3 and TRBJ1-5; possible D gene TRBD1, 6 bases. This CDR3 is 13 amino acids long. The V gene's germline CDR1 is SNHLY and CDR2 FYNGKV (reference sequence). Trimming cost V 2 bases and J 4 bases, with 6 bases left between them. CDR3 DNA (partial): TGTGCCAGCAGCTTAAGGGGGAACCAGGCTCCGCTT. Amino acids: CASSLRGNQAPL. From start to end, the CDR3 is CASSLRGNQAPLF.

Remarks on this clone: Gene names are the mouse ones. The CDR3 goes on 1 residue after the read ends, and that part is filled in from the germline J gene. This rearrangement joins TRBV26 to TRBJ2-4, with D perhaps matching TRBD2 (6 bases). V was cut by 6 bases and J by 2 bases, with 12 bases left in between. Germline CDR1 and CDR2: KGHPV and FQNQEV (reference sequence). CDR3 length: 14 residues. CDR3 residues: CASSPDWIQNTLYF. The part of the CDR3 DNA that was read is TGTGCCAGCAGCCCCGACTGGATTCAAAACACCTTGTAC.

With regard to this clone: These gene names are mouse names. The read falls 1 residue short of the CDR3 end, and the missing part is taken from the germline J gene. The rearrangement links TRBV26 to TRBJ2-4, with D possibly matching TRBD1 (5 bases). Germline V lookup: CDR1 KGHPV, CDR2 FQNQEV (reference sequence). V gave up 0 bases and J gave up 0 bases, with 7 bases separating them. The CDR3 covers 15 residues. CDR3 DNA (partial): TGTGCCAGCAGTCTGTCGAGACAGAGTCAAAACACCTTGTAC. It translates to CASSLSRQSQNTLY. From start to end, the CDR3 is CASSLSRQSQNTLYF.

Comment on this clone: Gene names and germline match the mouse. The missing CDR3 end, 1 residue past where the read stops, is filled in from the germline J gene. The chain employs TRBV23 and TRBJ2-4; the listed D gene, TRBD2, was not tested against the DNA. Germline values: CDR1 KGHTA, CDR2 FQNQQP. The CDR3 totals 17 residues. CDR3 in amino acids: CSSSQSSGGGGQNTLYF. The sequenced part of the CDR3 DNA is TGCTCCAGCAGTCAATCTTCTGGGGGAGGGGGTCAAAACACCTTGTAC.

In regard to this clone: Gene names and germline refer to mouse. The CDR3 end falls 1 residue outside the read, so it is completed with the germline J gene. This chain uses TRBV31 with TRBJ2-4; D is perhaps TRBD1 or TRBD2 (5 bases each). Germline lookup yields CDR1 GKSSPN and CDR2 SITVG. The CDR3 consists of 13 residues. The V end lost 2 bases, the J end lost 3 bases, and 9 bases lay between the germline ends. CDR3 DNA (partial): TGTGCCTGGAGTACGGGGGAACAAAACACCTTGTAC. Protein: CAWSTGEQNTLY. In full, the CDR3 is CAWSTGEQNTLYF.

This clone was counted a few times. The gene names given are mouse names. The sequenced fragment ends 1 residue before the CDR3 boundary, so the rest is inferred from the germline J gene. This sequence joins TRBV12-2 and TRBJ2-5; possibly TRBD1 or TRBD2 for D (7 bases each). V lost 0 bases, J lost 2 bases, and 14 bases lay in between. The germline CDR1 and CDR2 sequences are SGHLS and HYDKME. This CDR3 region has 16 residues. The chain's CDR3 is CASSLSSGGGQDTQYF. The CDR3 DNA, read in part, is TGTGCCAGCTCTCTCTCCTCAGGGGGGGGCCAAGACACCCAGTAC.

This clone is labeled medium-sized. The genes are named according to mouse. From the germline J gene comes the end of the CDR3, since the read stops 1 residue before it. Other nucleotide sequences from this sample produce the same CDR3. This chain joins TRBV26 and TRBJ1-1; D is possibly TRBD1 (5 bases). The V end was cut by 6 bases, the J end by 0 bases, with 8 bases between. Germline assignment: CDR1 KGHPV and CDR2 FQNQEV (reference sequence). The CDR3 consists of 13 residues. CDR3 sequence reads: CASSLGQNTEVFF. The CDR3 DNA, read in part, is TGTGCCAGCAGCCTGGGACAGAACACAGAAGTCTTC.

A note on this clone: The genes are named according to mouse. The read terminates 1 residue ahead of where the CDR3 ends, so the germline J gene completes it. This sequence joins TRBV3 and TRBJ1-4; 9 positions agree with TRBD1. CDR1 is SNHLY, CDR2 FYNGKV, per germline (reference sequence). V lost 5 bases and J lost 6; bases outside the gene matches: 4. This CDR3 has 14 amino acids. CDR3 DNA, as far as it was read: TGTGCCAGCAGCGTCCGGGACAGGGACGAAAGATTATTT. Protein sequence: CASSVRDRDERLF. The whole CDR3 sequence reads CASSVRDRDERLFF.

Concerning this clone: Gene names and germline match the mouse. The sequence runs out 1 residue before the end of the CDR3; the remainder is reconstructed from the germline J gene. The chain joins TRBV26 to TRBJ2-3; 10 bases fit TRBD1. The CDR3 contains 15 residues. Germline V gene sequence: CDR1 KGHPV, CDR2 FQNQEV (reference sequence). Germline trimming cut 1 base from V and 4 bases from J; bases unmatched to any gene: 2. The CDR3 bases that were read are TGTGCCAGCAGTCTGTTGGGACAGGGGACAGAAACGCTGTAT. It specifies CASSLLGQGTETLY. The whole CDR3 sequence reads CASSLLGQGTETLYF.

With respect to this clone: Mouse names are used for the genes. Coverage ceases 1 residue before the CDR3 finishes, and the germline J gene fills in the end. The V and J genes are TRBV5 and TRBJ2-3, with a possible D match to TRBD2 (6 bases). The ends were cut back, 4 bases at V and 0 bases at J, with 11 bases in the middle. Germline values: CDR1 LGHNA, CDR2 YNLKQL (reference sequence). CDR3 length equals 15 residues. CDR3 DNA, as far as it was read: TGTGCCAGCAGCCCGCGACTGGTTAGTGCAGAAACGCTGTAT. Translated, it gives CASSPRLVSAETLY. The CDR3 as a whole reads CASSPRLVSAETLYF.

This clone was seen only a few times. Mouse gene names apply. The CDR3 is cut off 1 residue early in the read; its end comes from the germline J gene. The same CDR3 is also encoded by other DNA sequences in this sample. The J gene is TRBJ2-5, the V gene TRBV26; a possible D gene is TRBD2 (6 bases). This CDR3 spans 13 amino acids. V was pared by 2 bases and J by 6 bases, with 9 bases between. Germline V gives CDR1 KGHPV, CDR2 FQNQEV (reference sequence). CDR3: CASSLGGRDTQYF. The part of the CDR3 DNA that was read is TGTGCCAGCAGTCTGGGGGGGAGGGACACCCAGTAC.

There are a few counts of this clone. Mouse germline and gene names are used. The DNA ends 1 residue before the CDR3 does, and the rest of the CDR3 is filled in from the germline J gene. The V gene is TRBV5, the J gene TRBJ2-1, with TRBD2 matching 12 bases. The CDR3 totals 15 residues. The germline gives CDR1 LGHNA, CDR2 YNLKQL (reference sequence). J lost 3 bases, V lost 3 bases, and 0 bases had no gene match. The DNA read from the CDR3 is TGTGCCAGCAGCCAGGACTGGGGGGGCTATGCTGAGCAGTTC. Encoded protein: CASSQDWGGYAEQF. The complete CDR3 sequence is CASSQDWGGYAEQFF.

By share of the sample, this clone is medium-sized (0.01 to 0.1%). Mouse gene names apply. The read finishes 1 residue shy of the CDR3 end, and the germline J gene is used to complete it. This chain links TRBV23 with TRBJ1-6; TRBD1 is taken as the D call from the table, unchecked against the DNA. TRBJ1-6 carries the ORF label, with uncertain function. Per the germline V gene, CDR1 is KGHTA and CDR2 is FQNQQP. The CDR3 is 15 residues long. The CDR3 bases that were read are TGCTCCAGCAGTCCGCAGGGGGCGAATAATTCGCCCCTCTAC. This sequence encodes CSSSPQGANNSPLY. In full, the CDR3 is CSSSPQGANNSPLYF.

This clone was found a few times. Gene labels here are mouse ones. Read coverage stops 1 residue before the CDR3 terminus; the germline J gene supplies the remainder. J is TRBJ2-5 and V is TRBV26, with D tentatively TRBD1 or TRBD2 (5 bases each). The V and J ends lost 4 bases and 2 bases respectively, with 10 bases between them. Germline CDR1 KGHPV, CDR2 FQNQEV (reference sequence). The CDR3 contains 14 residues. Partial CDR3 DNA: TGTGCCAGCAGTCCCGGGGGATTCCAAGACACCCAGTAC. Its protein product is CASSPGGFQDTQY. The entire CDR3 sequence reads CASSPGGFQDTQYF.

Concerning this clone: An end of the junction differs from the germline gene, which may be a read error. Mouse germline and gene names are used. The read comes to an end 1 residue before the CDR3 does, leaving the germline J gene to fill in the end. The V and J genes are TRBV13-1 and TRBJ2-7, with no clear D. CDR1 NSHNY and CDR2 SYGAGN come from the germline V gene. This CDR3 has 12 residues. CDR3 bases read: TGTGCCAGCAGTGACCACTCCTATGCACAGTAC. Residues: CASSDHSYAQY. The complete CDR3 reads CASSDHSYAQYF.

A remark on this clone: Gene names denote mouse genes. CDR3 DNA (partial): TGTGCAAGCAGGGACAGGGATGCTGAGCAGTTC. Translation gives CASRDRDAEQF. The full CDR3 reads CASRDRDAEQFF. The chain is built from TRBV16 and TRBJ2-1; 8 bases fit TRBD1. Read sequence stops 1 residue before the CDR3 end, and the germline J gene provides the missing end. Germline assignment: CDR1 SGHSA and CDR2 FRNQAP. Unmatched junction bases numbered 0, after V lost 6 bases and J lost 5 bases. CDR3 size: 12 residues.